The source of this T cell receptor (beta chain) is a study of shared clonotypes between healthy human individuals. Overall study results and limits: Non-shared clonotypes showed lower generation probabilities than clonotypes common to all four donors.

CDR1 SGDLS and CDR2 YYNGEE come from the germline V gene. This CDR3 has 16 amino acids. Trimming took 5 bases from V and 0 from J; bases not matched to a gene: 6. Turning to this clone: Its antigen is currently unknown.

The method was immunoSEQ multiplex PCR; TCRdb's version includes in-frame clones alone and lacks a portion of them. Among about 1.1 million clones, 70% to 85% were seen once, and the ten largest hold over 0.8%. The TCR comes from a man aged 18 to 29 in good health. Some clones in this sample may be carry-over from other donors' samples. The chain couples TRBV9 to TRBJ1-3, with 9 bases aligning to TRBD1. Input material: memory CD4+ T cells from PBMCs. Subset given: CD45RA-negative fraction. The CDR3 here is CASRAGQGASGNTIYF. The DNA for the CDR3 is TGTGCCAGCAGAGCGGGACAGGGTGCCTCTGGAAACACCATATATTTT. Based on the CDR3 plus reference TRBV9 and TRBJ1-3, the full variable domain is DSGVTQTPKHLITATGQRVTLRCSPRSGDLSVYWYQQSLDQGLQFLIQYYNGEERAKGNILERFSAQQFPDLHSELNLSSLELGDSALYFCASRAGQGASGNTIYFGEGSWLTVV.